These 11 T cell receptor beta chains came from one sample sequenced in a study of control samples from healthy donors and cancer patients. Clones were read by immunoSEQ multiplex PCR, and TCRdb kept only the in-frame ones, dropping some. The repertoire consists of 100,000 to 150,000 clones, with approximately 84% occurring once and the leading ten covering more than 1.5%. The sequencing input was blood. These receptor sequences come from a man aged 18 to 30 in good health.

The V and J genes are TRBV4-1 and TRBJ1-2; D is unclear. Trimming shortened V by 2 bases and J by 7 bases, and 14 bases separated the two germline ends. CDR1 is MGHRA, CDR2 YSYEKL, per germline. The CDR3 is 14 residues long. For the CDR3, the DNA is TGCGCCAGCAGCCAAAATCCCCCGGGCCGTGGCTACACCTTC. Its translation is CASSQNPPGRGYTF.

The V and J genes are TRBV24-1 and TRBJ2-5, with TRBD2 identical over 8 bases. The V and J ends lost 2 bases and 5 bases, in that order; junction bases with no gene match: 6. CDR1 and CDR2 (germline): KGHDR, SFDVKD. The CDR3 is 15 amino acids. CDR3 loop: CATSDYSPGGETQYF. The CDR3 bases are TGTGCCACCAGTGATTACTCCCCGGGAGGGGAGACCCAGTACTTC.

This clone came up once. The chain joins TRBV11-3 to TRBJ2-2; 10 nucleotides line up with TRBD2. CDR3 length: 17 residues. V was pared by 5 bases and J by 4 bases, with 10 bases of the junction left unmatched. The germline CDR1 and CDR2 sequences are SGHNT and YENEEA. CDR3 loop: CASSRTSGGFSTGELFF. CDR3 in DNA: TGTGCCAGCAGCCGGACTAGCGGAGGGTTTTCCACCGGGGAGCTGTTTTTT.

This chain uses TRBV4-1 with TRBJ2-3; 10 bases match TRBD2. Germline CDR1 reads MGHRA; CDR2 reads YSYEKL. J gave up 3 bases and V 0 bases, and 3 bases lay outside the gene matches. This CDR3 has 16 amino acids. The CDR3 DNA is TGCGCCAGCAGCCAAGAAGTACTAGCGGGAACAGATACGCAGTATTTT. Translated, it gives CASSQEVLAGTDTQYF.

A few counts support this clone. The chain carries TRBV10-2 and TRBJ2-3; TRBD2 matches 15 bases. This CDR3 is built from 17 residues. The V gene end was trimmed by 5 bases and the J gene end by 4 bases; junction bases not matched to a gene: 7. Germline V gene sequence: CDR1 WSHSY, CDR2 SAAADI. The CDR3 loop reads CASSQTGLAGGADTQYF. In DNA form, the CDR3 reads TGCGCCAGCAGTCAAACGGGACTAGCGGGAGGAGCAGATACGCAGTATTTT.

This clone showed up just once. This chain joins TRBV5-1 and TRBJ2-7; 8 bases are shared with TRBD2. The CDR3 runs to 14 residues. Germline assignment: CDR1 SGHRS and CDR2 YFSETQ. After removal of 4 bases from V and 6 bases from J, the junction contained 9 bases not matched to a gene. In DNA, the CDR3 is TGCGCCAGCAGCCCGGGACTAGTCTCCGGCGAGCAGTACTTC. Its translation: CASSPGLVSGEQYF.

The chain links TRBV7-9 to TRBJ1-5; TRBD1 matches 7 bases. This CDR3 region has 18 residues. J lost 0 bases, V lost 4 bases, and 12 bases had no gene match. The germline CDR1 and CDR2 sequences are SEHNR and FQNEAQ (reference sequence). The CDR3 here is CASSSSDRPYYSNQPQHF. CDR3 bases: TGTGCCAGCAGCTCATCGGACAGGCCGTATTATAGCAATCAGCCCCAGCATTTT. The full variable domain, its missing parts supplied by reference TRBV7-9 and TRBJ1-5, is DTGVSQNPRHKITKRGQNVTFRCDPISEHNRLYWYRQTLGQGPEFLTYFQNEAQLEKSRLLSDRFSAERPKGSFSTLEIQRTEQGDSAMYLCASSSSDRPYYSNQPQHFGDGTRLSIL.

The rearrangement joins TRBV11-3 to TRBJ1-1, with D possibly matching TRBD1 (6 bases). Trimming shortened V by 5 bases and J by 0 bases, and 13 bases separated the two germline ends. Germline loops: CDR1 SGHNT, CDR2 YENEEA. The CDR3 runs 15 residues. The CDR3 bases are TGTGCCAGCAGCCCGGGGGGGGCAGTGAACACTGAAGCTTTCTTT. This encodes CASSPGGAVNTEAFF.

V gene TRBV9 combines with J gene TRBJ1-2; unclear D gene. This CDR3 comprises 16 residues. CDR1 is SGDLS, CDR2 YYNGEE, per germline. Trimming cost V 3 bases and J 2 bases, with 17 bases left between them. Here the CDR3 DNA reads TGTGCCAGCAGCGATTCCACTACCGGGAGCAACTATGGCTACACCTTC. This gives the protein CASSDSTTGSNYGYTF.

The chain employs TRBV19 and TRBJ2-2; 7 bases match TRBD2. Germline V lookup: CDR1 LNHDA, CDR2 SQIVND (reference sequence). V shed 10 bases, J shed 0 bases, and the junction held 8 bases outside the gene matches. The CDR3 has 15 residues. In DNA form, the CDR3 reads TGTGCCACCCAGGTGGGGGGGGCGAACACCGGGGAGCTGTTTTTT. It is translated as CATQVGGANTGELFF.

This chain connects TRBV11-2 to TRBJ2-1; D might be TRBD1 (5 bases). The germline V gene encodes CDR1 SGHAT and CDR2 FQNNGV. The CDR3 length is 14 residues. Deletions cut 3 bases from V and 7 bases from J, with 13 bases between. This CDR3 is CASSLVGTGNEQFF. The CDR3 coding sequence is TGTGCCAGCAGCTTGGTGGGAACAGGTAATGAGCAGTTCTTC.